This TCR beta chain was documented in a study of blood T cell repertoires in COVID-19. Study as a whole: COVID-19 samples from acute and convalescent phases originated in the United States, Italy and Spain. In each case, the material was cDNA or gDNA derived from T cells, B-cell-depleted T cells, or PBMCs.

As handled by the study authors: Reference gene primers were amplified, and this amplification served to estimate nucleated cell counts. TCRdb's copy holds only in-frame clones and misses some; the assay was immunoSEQ multiplex PCR. For V, J and clone size, that table is used; D and trimming come from the DNA. The sample comprises over 60,000 clones, about four fifths of which are singletons, and about 17% rests with the top ten. The CDR3 sequence is 14 residues long. CDR1 and CDR2 from the germline V gene are GTSNPN and SVGIG (reference sequence). V lost 1 base, J lost 2 bases, and 10 bases lay in between.

The sequenced sample was peripheral blood. The origin of this receptor is a human donor in a cohort sampled during active COVID-19. This chain joins TRBV30 and TRBJ2-3; TRBD2 might be the D (6 bases). The CDR3 nucleotides read TGTGCCTGGAGTGACGGGGGTTACACAGATACGCAGTATTTT. Translated: CAWSDGGYTDTQYF.